This T cell receptor beta chain was identified in a study of cytomegalovirus exposure and HLA in healthy donors. Whole-study findings and limits: Relative to the roughly 700-donor mean, N-insertions were reportedly fewer in an Asian-associated ancestry cluster in a later analysis.

To note about this clone: What it recognizes is unknown.

Germline V gene lookup returns CDR1 ENHRY and CDR2 SYGVKD. The CDR3 is 13 residues long. V lost 6 bases and J lost 2, with 10 bases in between. The primer mix had 60 Vbeta and 13 Jbeta primers. TCRdb keeps only in-frame clones here, not all; method: immunoSEQ multiplex PCR. The table includes roughly 100,000 clones, 76% detected once. This TCR was recovered from a man in his forties or fifties in good health and CMV-seropositive. Sequenced material: PBMCs. The gene calls are TRBV10-3 and TRBJ1-1; D is perhaps TRBD1 (6 bases). CDR3 DNA: TGTGCCATCAGGGTACAGGGTAACACTGAAGCTTTCTTT. Amino acids: CAIRVQGNTEAFF.